The source of this TCR beta chain is a study of blood T cells in healthy people across ages. The table lists this clonotype with a few counts. Primed by a sample-barcoded 5' primer and a J-beta primer mix, a second PCR proceeded for 7 to 11 cycles. A single record per CDR3 protein comes from TCRdb applying MiXCR to the 5' RACE reads. The data contain about 1.6 million distinct CDR3 sequences, around 35% of them singletons. This sequence was found in a woman in her 30s in good health. The sequenced sample consisted of blood.

DNA of the CDR3: TGTGCCAGCAGTATGATTTGGACAGGGAAAGTCGGAGAGACCCAGTACTTC. This encodes CASSMIWTGKVGETQYF. The V call is TRBV6-2 or TRBV6-3, the J call TRBJ2-5, with 8 bases matching TRBD1. The CDR3 totals 17 residues. V gave up 5 bases and J gave up 4 bases; unmatched junction bases: 15. The germline gives CDR1 MNHEY, CDR2 SVGEGT.